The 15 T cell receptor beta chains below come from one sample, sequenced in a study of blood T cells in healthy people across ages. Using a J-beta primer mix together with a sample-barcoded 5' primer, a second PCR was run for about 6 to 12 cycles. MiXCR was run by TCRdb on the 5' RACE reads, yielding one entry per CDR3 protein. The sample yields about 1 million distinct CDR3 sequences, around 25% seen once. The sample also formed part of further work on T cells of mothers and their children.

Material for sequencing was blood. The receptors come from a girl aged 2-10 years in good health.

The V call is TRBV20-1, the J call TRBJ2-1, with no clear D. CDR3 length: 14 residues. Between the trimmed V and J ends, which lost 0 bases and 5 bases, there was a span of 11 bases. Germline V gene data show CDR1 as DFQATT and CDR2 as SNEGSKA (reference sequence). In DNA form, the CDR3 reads TGCAGTGCTAGAGACTTGGCAAGGCACAATGAGCAGTTCTTC. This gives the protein CSARDLARHNEQFF.

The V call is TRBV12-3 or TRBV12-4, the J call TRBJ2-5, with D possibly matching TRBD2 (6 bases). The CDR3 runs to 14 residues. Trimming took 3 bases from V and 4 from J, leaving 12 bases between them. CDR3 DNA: TGTGCCAGCAGTTTGGGTTACGGGGGAGAGACCCAGTACTTC. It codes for CASSLGYGGETQYF.

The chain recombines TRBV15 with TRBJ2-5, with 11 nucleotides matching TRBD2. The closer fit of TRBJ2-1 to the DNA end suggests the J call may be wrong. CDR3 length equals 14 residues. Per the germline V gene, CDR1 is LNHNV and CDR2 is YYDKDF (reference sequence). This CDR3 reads CATSRGLAGYEQFF. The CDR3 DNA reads TGTGCCACCAGCAGAGGACTAGCGGGGTATGAGCAGTTCTTC.

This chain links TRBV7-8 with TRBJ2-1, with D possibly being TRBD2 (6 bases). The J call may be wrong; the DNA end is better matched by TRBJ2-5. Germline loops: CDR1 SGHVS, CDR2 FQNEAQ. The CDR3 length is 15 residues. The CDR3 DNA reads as TGTGCCAGCAGCTTAATATGGAGGGTCGGAGAGACCCAGTACTTC. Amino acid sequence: CASSLIWRVGETQYF.

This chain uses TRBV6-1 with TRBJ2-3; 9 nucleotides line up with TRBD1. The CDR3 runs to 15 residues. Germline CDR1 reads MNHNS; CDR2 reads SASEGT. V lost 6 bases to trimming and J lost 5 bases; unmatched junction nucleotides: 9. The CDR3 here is CASSTQGAGGDTQYF. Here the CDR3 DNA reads TGTGCCAGCAGCACACAGGGGGCCGGAGGAGATACGCAGTATTTT.

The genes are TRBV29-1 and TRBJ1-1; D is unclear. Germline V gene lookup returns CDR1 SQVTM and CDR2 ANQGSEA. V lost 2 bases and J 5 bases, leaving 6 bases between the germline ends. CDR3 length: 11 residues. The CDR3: CSVELETEAFF. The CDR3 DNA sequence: TGCAGCGTTGAACTCGAGACTGAAGCTTTCTTT.

CDR3: CSVLEDYGQFF. The CDR3 region has the DNA TGCAGCGTTCTGGAGGACTACGGGCAGTTCTTC. This sequence joins TRBV29-1 and TRBJ2-1, with a weak D call TRBD2 (6 bases). Trimming took 5 bases from V and 12 from J, leaving 14 bases between them. The CDR3 length is 11 residues. Germline V CDR1 and CDR2: SQVTM, ANQGSEA.

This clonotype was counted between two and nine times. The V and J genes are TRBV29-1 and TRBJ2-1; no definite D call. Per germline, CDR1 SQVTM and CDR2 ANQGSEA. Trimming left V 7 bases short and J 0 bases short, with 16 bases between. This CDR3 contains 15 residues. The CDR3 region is CSARTDGGSYNEQFF. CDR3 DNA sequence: TGCAGCGCCCGGACGGACGGCGGCTCCTACAATGAGCAGTTCTTC.

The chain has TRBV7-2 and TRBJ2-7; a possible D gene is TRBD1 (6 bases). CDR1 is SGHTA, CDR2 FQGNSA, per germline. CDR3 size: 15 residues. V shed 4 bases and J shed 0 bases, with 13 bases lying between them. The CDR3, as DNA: TGTGCCAGCAGCTCACAGGGTGGTGTCTCCTACGAGCAGTACTTC. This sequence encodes CASSSQGGVSYEQYF.

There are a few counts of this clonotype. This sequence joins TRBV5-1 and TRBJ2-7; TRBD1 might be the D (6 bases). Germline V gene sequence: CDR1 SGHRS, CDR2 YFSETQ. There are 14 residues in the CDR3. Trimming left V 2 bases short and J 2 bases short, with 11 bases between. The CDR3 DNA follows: TGCGCCAGCAGCTTCTCCGGGACACCCTACGAGCAGTACTTC. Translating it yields CASSFSGTPYEQYF. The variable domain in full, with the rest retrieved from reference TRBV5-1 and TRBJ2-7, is KAGVTQTPRYLIKTRGQQVTLSCSPISGHRSVSWYQQTPGQGLQFLFEYFSETQRNKGNFPGRFSGRQFSNSRSEMNVSTLELGDSALYLCASSFSGTPYEQYFGPGTRLTVT.

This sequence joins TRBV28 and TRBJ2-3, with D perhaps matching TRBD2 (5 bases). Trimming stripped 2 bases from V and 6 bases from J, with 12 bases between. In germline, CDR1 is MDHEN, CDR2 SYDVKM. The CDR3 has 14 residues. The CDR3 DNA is TGTGCCAGCAGTTTAGTTCTTTCGGGGGATACGCAGTATTTT. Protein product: CASSLVLSGDTQYF.

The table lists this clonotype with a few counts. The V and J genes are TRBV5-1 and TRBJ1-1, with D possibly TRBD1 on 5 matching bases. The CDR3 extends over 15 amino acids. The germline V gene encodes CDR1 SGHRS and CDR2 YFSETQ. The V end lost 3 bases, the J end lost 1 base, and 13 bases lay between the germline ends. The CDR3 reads CASSSEGSRNTEAFF. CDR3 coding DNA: TGCGCCAGCAGCTCGGAGGGGTCAAGGAACACTGAAGCTTTCTTT.

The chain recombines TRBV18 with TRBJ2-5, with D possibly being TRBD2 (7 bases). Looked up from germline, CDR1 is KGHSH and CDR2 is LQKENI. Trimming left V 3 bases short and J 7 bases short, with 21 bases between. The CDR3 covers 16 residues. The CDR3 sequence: CASSPTGGPALATQYF. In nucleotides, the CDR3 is TGTGCCAGCTCACCTACGGGGGGCCCGGCGTTGGCGACCCAGTACTTC.

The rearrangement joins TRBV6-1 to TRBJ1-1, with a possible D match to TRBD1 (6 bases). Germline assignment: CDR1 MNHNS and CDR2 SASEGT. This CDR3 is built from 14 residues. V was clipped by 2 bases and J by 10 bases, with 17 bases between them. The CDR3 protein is CASSEIMGAGGAFF. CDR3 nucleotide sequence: TGTGCCAGCAGTGAAATAATGGGGGCTGGAGGAGCTTTCTTT.

DNA for the CDR3: TGTGCCAGCTCACGGAGTGACGGGGAAAAACTGTTTTTT. Its protein product is CASSRSDGEKLFF. The chain couples TRBV18 to TRBJ1-4; D is undetermined. This CDR3 region has 13 residues. Trimming cost V 4 bases and J 8 bases, with 11 bases left between them. Germline CDR1 is KGHSH and CDR2 is LQKENI.